Below are 30 T cell receptor beta chains sequenced from a single sample in a study of early T cells in non-severe SARS-CoV-2 infection. TCRdb re-derived calls from the 5' RACE reads in MiXCR, one entry per CDR3 protein. The sample carries approximately 46,000 distinct CDR3 sequences, 20% to 25% recorded once. The sequencing used whole blood, collected at baseline. The receptors originated from an adult who was a healthcare worker with PCR-confirmed SARS-CoV-2 infection or an uninfected control (not recorded which).

V usage is TRBV20-1 and J usage is TRBJ1-4, with D unclear. Germline V gene data show CDR1 as DFQATT and CDR2 as SNEGSKA (reference sequence). V lost 2 bases to trimming and J lost 8 bases, with 12 bases between them. This CDR3 spans 13 amino acids. CDR3 protein: CSARPPNGEKLFF. CDR3 nucleotide sequence: TGCAGTGCTAGACCGCCTAATGGGGAAAAACTGTTTTTT.

The CDR3 nucleotides read TGCGCCAGCAGCCAAGGACAGGCGATGAACACTGAAGCTTTCTTT. This translates into CASSQGQAMNTEAFF. V and J are TRBV4-3 and TRBJ1-1, with a possible D match to TRBD1 (6 bases). Trimming cost V 1 base and J 0 bases, with 9 bases left between them. CDR3 length: 15 residues. The V gene's germline CDR1 is LGHNA and CDR2 YSLEER.

This clonotype was detected a few times. This chain joins TRBV29-1 and TRBJ2-7; D is unresolved. This CDR3 has 13 amino acids. Germline CDR1 is SQVTM and CDR2 is ANQGSEA. V gave up 0 bases and J gave up 4 bases, with 10 bases separating them. The CDR3 coding sequence is TGCAGCGTTGAAGATCCGGACCGTTACGAGCAGTACTTC. Translated: CSVEDPDRYEQYF.

The chain employs TRBV20-1 and TRBJ2-1, with a weak D call TRBD1 (6 bases). V shed 0 bases and J shed 4 bases, with 10 bases lying between them. Germline V gene lookup returns CDR1 DFQATT and CDR2 SNEGSKA (reference sequence). The CDR3 extends over 14 amino acids. The CDR3 DNA reads TGCAGTGCTAGAGATGTGGGGGCTTACAATGAGCAGTTCTTC. It is translated as CSARDVGAYNEQFF.

This clonotype has a handful of counts. The CDR3 nucleotides are TGTGCCAGCAGTTCCGGACAGGACCCCACAGATACGCAGTATTTT. Translating gives CASSSGQDPTDTQYF. The chain carries TRBV6-2 or TRBV6-3 and TRBJ2-3; the match to TRBD1 covers 7 bases. Germline CDR1 is MNHEY and CDR2 is SVGEGT. The CDR3 runs to 15 residues. Trimming removed 4 bases from V and 2 bases from J; junction bases left unmatched: 6.

This clonotype turned up a few times. This CDR3 reads CSADDSGGAVDTQYF. The CDR3 nucleotides read TGCAGTGCGGATGATAGCGGGGGGGCGGTAGATACGCAGTATTTT. The V call is TRBV20-1, the J call TRBJ2-3; 11 bases match TRBD2. This CDR3 region has 15 residues. V was clipped by 6 bases and J by 5 bases; unmatched bases: 10. Germline V gives CDR1 DFQATT, CDR2 SNEGSKA (reference sequence).

The chain uses TRBV29-1 and TRBJ1-2; 10 positions match TRBD1. V lost 6 bases to trimming and J lost 2 bases; unmatched junction nucleotides: 6. CDR1 is SQVTM and CDR2 is ANQGSEA in the germline V gene. CDR3 length: 14 residues. CDR3 loop: CSVERGQGNYGYTF. The CDR3 DNA is TGCAGCGTCGAAAGGGGACAGGGGAACTATGGCTACACCTTC. Combining the CDR3 with reference TRBV29-1 and TRBJ1-2 gives the whole variable domain SAVISQKPSRDICQRGTSLTIQCQVDSQVTMMFWYRQQPGQSLTLIATANQGSEATYESGFVIDKFPISRPNLTFSTLTVSNMSPEDSSIYLCSVERGQGNYGYTFGSGTRLTVV.

This clonotype was counted between two and nine times. This sequence joins TRBV5-6 and TRBJ2-3, with D hard to call. The CDR3 runs to 13 residues. Germline V gene sequence: CDR1 SGHDT, CDR2 YYEEEE. Trimming took off 0 bases at V and 2 bases at J, with 4 bases between the two ends. The CDR3 loop is CASSLGHTDTQYF. The CDR3 DNA follows: TGTGCCAGCAGCTTGGGCCACACAGATACGCAGTATTTT. Supplemented by reference TRBV5-6 and TRBJ2-3, the full variable domain reads DAGVTQSPTHLIKTRGQQVTLRCSPKSGHDTVSWYQQALGQGPQFIFQYYEEEERQRGNFPDRFSGHQFPNYSSELNVNALLLGDSALYLCASSLGHTDTQYFGPGTRLTVL.

V is TRBV5-5 and J is TRBJ1-2; D not resolved. V lost 4 bases and J 2 bases, leaving 9 bases between the germline ends. The CDR3 consists of 13 residues. The germline V gene encodes CDR1 SGHKS and CDR2 YYEKEE (reference sequence). The CDR3, as DNA: TGTGCCAGCAGCGCGGAAATGAACTATGGCTACACCTTC. Protein sequence: CASSAEMNYGYTF.

The gene calls are TRBV3-1 and TRBJ1-2, with TRBD1 as a possible D gene (5 bases). Germline CDR1 and CDR2: LGHDT and YNNKEL (reference sequence). V gave up 0 bases and J gave up 8 bases, with 10 bases separating them. The CDR3 is 13 amino acids. CDR3: CASSQERRAGYTF. The CDR3 DNA sequence: TGTGCCAGCAGCCAAGAACGCAGGGCCGGCTACACCTTC.

This clonotype has a count of ten or more. CDR3 amino acids: CAWRASTGTMNTEAFF. As DNA, the CDR3 is TGTGCCTGGAGAGCTTCAACGGGGACGATGAACACTGAAGCTTTCTTT. The V and J genes are TRBV30 and TRBJ1-1; maybe TRBD1 (5 bases). V was clipped by 3 bases and J by 0 bases, with 17 bases between them. CDR1 is GTSNPN and CDR2 is SVGIG in the germline V gene (reference sequence). The length of the CDR3 is 16 residues.

V is TRBV10-1 and J is TRBJ1-1, with D possibly matching TRBD1 (6 bases). Deletions cut 8 bases from V and 0 bases from J, with 19 bases between. Germline values: CDR1 WNHNN, CDR2 SYGVQD (reference sequence). CDR3 length equals 16 residues. CDR3 nucleotide sequence: TGCGCCAGCCCATTTGGCCGGGGGCGGATGAACACTGAAGCTTTCTTT. Residues: CASPFGRGRMNTEAFF.

The chain combines TRBV7-3 with TRBJ2-2, with TRBD2 as a possible D gene (5 bases). The CDR3 length is 13 residues. Germline CDR1 is SGHTA and CDR2 is FQGTGA. Trimming pared 2 bases from V and 6 bases from J, leaving 7 bases between. The DNA for the CDR3 is TGTGCCAGCAGCTTACTGGACTCCGGGGAGCTGTTTTTT. Its translation is CASSLLDSGELFF.

There are a few counts of this clonotype. The chain links TRBV10-3 to TRBJ2-5; 11 bases are a match to TRBD2. Trimming took 7 bases from V and 3 from J; bases not matched to a gene: 4. The CDR3 runs 14 residues. The V gene's germline CDR1 is ENHRY and CDR2 SYGVKD. The DNA for the CDR3 is TGTGCCATCAATCCGACTAGCGGGGAAGAGACCCAGTACTTC. Translated, it gives CAINPTSGEETQYF.

This clonotype was observed a few times. This chain links TRBV19 with TRBJ1-5; no definite D call. There are 12 residues in the CDR3. Germline CDR1 is LNHDA and CDR2 is SQIVND (reference sequence). Trimming took 4 bases from V and 8 from J, leaving 9 bases between them. The DNA for the CDR3 is TGTGCCAGTAGTACCCGGAGGGAGCCCCAGCATTTT. It specifies CASSTRREPQHF.

This clonotype was counted a few times. The chain carries TRBV6-6 and TRBJ2-5; unclear D gene. CDR3 length: 12 amino acids. Germline assignment: CDR1 MNHNY and CDR2 SVGAGI (reference sequence). V was clipped by 0 bases and J by 2 bases, with 1 base between them. The CDR3 region is CASSYSQETQYF. For the CDR3, the DNA is TGTGCCAGCAGTTACTCGCAAGAGACCCAGTACTTC.

This clonotype appeared a single time. The rearrangement uses TRBV5-1 and TRBJ2-5; 10 bases fit TRBD2. CDR1 is SGHRS and CDR2 is YFSETQ in the germline V gene. V shed 3 bases, J shed 2 bases, and the junction held 13 bases outside the gene matches. The length of the CDR3 is 18 residues. The CDR3 nucleotides read TGCGCCAGCAGCTATTGGCCCCGCGGGACTAGCGCACAAGAGACCCAGTACTTC. Its translation: CASSYWPRGTSAQETQYF.

The chain uses TRBV20-1 and TRBJ2-5; D unresolved. Between the trimmed V and J ends, which lost 3 bases and 1 base, there was a span of 6 bases. CDR1 is DFQATT, CDR2 SNEGSKA, per germline (reference sequence). The CDR3 extends over 12 amino acids. CDR3 region: CSARLLQETQYF. The CDR3 nucleotides read TGCAGTGCTAGGTTACTCCAAGAGACCCAGTACTTC.

This clonotype has a handful of counts. The chain carries TRBV6-2 or TRBV6-3 and TRBJ2-7, with D possibly TRBD1 on 6 matching bases. Trimming cost V 7 bases and J 4 bases, with 17 bases left between them. Germline V gene data show CDR1 as MNHEY and CDR2 as SVGEGT. The length of the CDR3 is 14 residues. This CDR3 reads CASTPTDSEYEQYF. CDR3 bases: TGTGCCAGCACCCCAACGGACAGCGAATACGAGCAGTACTTC.

The chain carries TRBV29-1 and TRBJ1-5; 7 bases agree with TRBD1. The V segment lost 5 bases and the J segment 6 bases; nucleotides outside the gene matches: 13. The germline CDR1 and CDR2 sequences are SQVTM and ANQGSEA. The CDR3 has 15 amino acids. The CDR3 protein is CSVLLRGEASQPQHF. In nucleotides, the CDR3 is TGCAGCGTTCTACTCAGGGGGGAGGCATCTCAGCCCCAGCATTTT.

This clonotype was seen a few times. The DNA for the CDR3 is TGTGCCAGCAGGGAGGCCGGGACAGGGGACACTGAAGCTTTCTTT. Translation: CASREAGTGDTEAFF. This chain links TRBV12-3 or TRBV12-4 with TRBJ1-1; TRBD1 matches 10 bases. The CDR3 is 15 residues long. The ends lost 6 bases at V and 3 bases at J; junction bases unmatched: 7.

This clonotype was counted between two and nine times. The J gene is TRBJ2-3, the V gene TRBV12-3 or TRBV12-4; 8 nucleotides align to TRBD2. CDR3 length: 15 amino acids. Trimming at V came to 5 bases and at J to 2 bases, leaving 6 bases not matched to a gene. In DNA, the CDR3 is TGTGCCAGCAGTCGGAGCGGGGGAAACACAGATACGCAGTATTTT. It is translated as CASSRSGGNTDTQYF.

The chain recombines TRBV20-1 with TRBJ2-5, with 10 positions matching TRBD2. V was pared by 0 bases and J by 2 bases, with 9 bases of the junction left unmatched. CDR1 is DFQATT, CDR2 SNEGSKA, per germline (reference sequence). CDR3 size: 17 residues. The CDR3 sequence: CSARDSGGLAEQETQYF. CDR3 DNA: TGCAGTGCTAGAGATAGTGGAGGACTAGCGGAACAAGAGACCCAGTACTTC.

The CDR3 is CASSNSATNEKLFF. The CDR3 nucleotides read TGCGCCAGCAGTAACAGTGCAACTAATGAAAAACTGTTTTTT. The V call is TRBV5-1, the J call TRBJ1-4, with D hard to call. The ends were cut back, 5 bases at V and 0 bases at J, with 8 bases in the middle. Germline loops: CDR1 SGHRS, CDR2 YFSETQ. This CDR3 has 14 residues. The full variable domain, its missing parts supplied by reference TRBV5-1 and TRBJ1-4, is KAGVTQTPRYLIKTRGQQVTLSCSPISGHRSVSWYQQTPGQGLQFLFEYFSETQRNKGNFPGRFSGRQFSNSRSEMNVSTLELGDSALYLCASSNSATNEKLFFGSGTQLSVL.

This clonotype was recorded a few times. The CDR3 spells CASSQEATTEAFF. CDR3 DNA sequence: TGTGCCAGCAGCCAAGAGGCGACCACTGAAGCTTTCTTT. This sequence joins TRBV11-3 and TRBJ1-1, with unresolved D. From germline, CDR1 is SGHNT and CDR2 YENEEA. This CDR3 is 13 amino acids long. Trimming left V 5 bases short and J 4 bases short, with 11 bases between.

The chain carries TRBV6-1 and TRBJ2-3; D is uncertain. Germline values: CDR1 MNHNS, CDR2 SASEGT. This CDR3 region has 15 residues. Trimming took 5 bases from V and 0 from J, leaving 12 bases between them. CDR3 nucleotides: TGTGCCAGCAGTCGGAACGAAGCGAGCACAGATACGCAGTATTTT. It specifies CASSRNEASTDTQYF.

This sequence joins TRBV28 and TRBJ2-5; 8 positions agree with TRBD1. This CDR3 contains 17 residues. CDR1 is MDHEN and CDR2 is SYDVKM in the germline V gene. Unmatched junction bases numbered 11, after V lost 3 bases and J lost 2 bases. The CDR3: CASSFYPGTGVQETQYF. The CDR3 DNA reads TGTGCCAGCAGTTTCTACCCCGGGACAGGAGTACAAGAGACCCAGTACTTC.

The chain joins TRBV27 to TRBJ2-3; TRBD2 aligns across 13 bases. CDR1 is MNHEY and CDR2 is SMNVEV in the germline V gene (reference sequence). Trimming at V came to 5 bases and at J to 0 bases, leaving 5 bases not matched to a gene. The CDR3 is made up of 17 amino acids. DNA for the CDR3: TGTGCCAGCAGTCAGGGACTAGCGGGGCCTAGCACAGATACGCAGTATTTT. This gives the protein CASSQGLAGPSTDTQYF.

The genes are TRBV19 and TRBJ2-7; tentative D call: TRBD2 (6 bases). The CDR3 has 15 amino acids. V lost 5 bases and J 2 bases, leaving 16 bases between the germline ends. Germline V gives CDR1 LNHDA, CDR2 SQIVND (reference sequence). Written as DNA, the CDR3 is TGTGCCAGTAGTCTTTCCGGGACGGGAGCCTACGAGCAGTACTTC. Translating gives CASSLSGTGAYEQYF.

The chain employs TRBV25-1 and TRBJ2-7; D is unclear. The V gene lost 5 bases and the J gene lost 2 bases, with 10 bases spanning the gap. Germline loops: CDR1 MGHDK, CDR2 SYGVNS. The CDR3 runs to 13 residues. CDR3 amino acids: CASSRDRTYEQYF. The DNA of the CDR3 is TGTGCCAGCAGTCGAGACCGTACCTACGAGCAGTACTTC.